The TCR beta chain under discussion was sequenced for a study of graft-versus-host responses after intestinal transplantation. The V gene's germline CDR1 is SGDLS and CDR2 YYNGEE. This CDR3 is 16 amino acids long. Trimming removed 4 bases from V and 6 bases from J; junction bases left unmatched: 12. For this clone: The antigen is undetermined.

Study findings and constraints: Patients who carried graft-donor T cell macrochimerism also had high graft-versus-host to host-versus-graft clonal ratios in their allografts. Peak circulating GvH clone levels were associated with early post-transplant HvG declines.

Using immunoSEQ multiplex PCR, the repertoire was profiled, and TCRdb retains in-frame clones only, with some absent. This sample yields 71,000 or so clones, of which less than 95% are seen a single time; 1.3% belongs to the top ten. The sequence came from a human donor who received an intestinal transplant. This chain joins TRBV9 and TRBJ2-7; 11 bases match TRBD2. Material: unstimulated CD8+ T cells sorted from spleen or lymph node cells, obtained before intestinal transplant. The CDR3 spells CASSPGSSGGPSEQYF. CDR3 sequence (DNA): TGTGCCAGCAGCCCTGGCTCTAGCGGGGGGCCCAGCGAGCAGTACTTC.